This T cell receptor beta chain derives from a study of memory CD4+ T cells and cytomegalovirus serostatus. Data came from immunoSEQ multiplex PCR; TCRdb stores just in-frame clones and leaves some out. In the table there are fewer than 40,000 clones, around 79% of which are singletons. Findings of the study overall: About two fifths of the roughly 150 known CMV-associated TCRbeta sequences appeared in CD4+ memory. Repertoires predicted CMV serostatus with median bootstrapped AUC of about 0.95. The CMV-associated TCR signature appears largely within the CD4+ memory repertoire.

In its sample, this clone was seen a few times. Its specificity is not known. Single viable CD3+CD4+CD8-CD45RO+ cells were sorted as the memory CD4+ T cells. Serostatus was set by detecting CMV pp150, pp28, p38, p52 IgG. This clonotype originated in an adult in good health and CMV-seropositive. The sequencing input was memory CD4+ T cells from blood.

The CDR3 loop is CASSLAEGSGNTIYF. CDR3 DNA sequence: TGCGCCAGCAGCTTGGCCGAGGGGTCAGGAAACACCATATATTTT. The chain uses TRBV5-1 and TRBJ1-3; D is perhaps TRBD1 (5 bases). The V gene lost 0 bases and the J gene lost 4 bases, with 11 bases spanning the gap. The CDR3 is 15 residues long. Germline V lookup: CDR1 SGHRS, CDR2 YFSETQ.